A single sample is the source of the 24 T cell receptor beta chains below, sequenced in a study of metastatic and nonmetastatic thyroid tumors. Not a single patient had been given any form of treatment at any point before undergoing thyroid surgery. TCRdb re-analyzed the PCR reads through MiXCR. Seen here are around 35,000 clones, 16% observed once, and the top ten hold around 3.3%. Sequencing was done on a sample of blood. The receptors were gathered from a female donor with papillary thyroid cancer or a benign thyroid nodule (not recorded which). Some clones in this sample may be carry-over from other donors' samples.

This clone was recorded many times. One base away lies a much larger clone, so this may be a sequencing read error. The conserved phenylalanine or tryptophan normally closing the CDR3 is absent here, so this likely arose from a read error. The chain is built from TRBV13 and TRBJ2-7; D may be TRBD1 or TRBD2 (6 bases each). V was shortened by 7 bases and J by 2 bases, with 18 bases between the two germline ends. CDR3 length equals 15 residues. Germline loops: CDR1 PRHDT, CDR2 FYEKMQ (reference sequence). CDR3 nucleotides: TGTGCCAGCAAGCGCAAGGGGGGCCGGACCTACGAGCAGTACCTC. This translates into CASKRKGGRTYEQYL.

This clone was detected ten times or more. This chain connects TRBV6-6 to TRBJ2-5; TRBD2 might be the D (6 bases). Germline values: CDR1 MNHNY, CDR2 SVGAGI (reference sequence). Trimming removed 0 bases from V and 9 bases from J, with 17 bases in between. The CDR3 is made up of 15 amino acids. CDR3 bases: TGTGCCAGCAGTTACTCGCCTAGCGCCCTCAAGGCCCAGTACTTC. The encoded protein is CASSYSPSALKAQYF.

Many counts were recorded for this clone. The V and J genes are TRBV15 and TRBJ1-1; D ambiguous. CDR1 is LNHNV, CDR2 YYDKDF, per germline (reference sequence). This CDR3 region has 15 residues. The ends were cut back, 0 bases at V and 1 base at J, with 9 bases in the middle. The CDR3 DNA is TGTGCCACCAGCAGAGATCGGGTGGGGAACACTGAAGCTTTCTTT. It codes for CATSRDRVGNTEAFF.

This clone was seen repeatedly, ten times or more. The J gene is TRBJ1-2, the V gene TRBV7-9; D is uncertain. Germline V gives CDR1 SEHNR, CDR2 FQNEAQ (reference sequence). The V gene lost 1 base and the J gene lost 5 bases, with 14 bases spanning the gap. This CDR3 has 15 residues. The CDR3 loop is CASSLDGPFWYGYTF. The CDR3 DNA follows: TGTGCCAGCAGCTTAGACGGTCCGTTTTGGTATGGCTACACCTTC.

A few counts support this clone. This chain connects TRBV7-2 to TRBJ2-7; possibly TRBD1 for D (5 bases). CDR1 SGHTA and CDR2 FQGNSA come from the germline V gene. V shed 1 base and J shed 3 bases, with 10 bases lying between them. This CDR3 comprises 14 residues. The CDR3 loop is CASSLEGNYYEQYF. Written as DNA, the CDR3 is TGTGCCAGCAGCTTAGAGGGGAATTACTACGAGCAGTACTTC. Full variable domain (outside the CDR3, taken from reference TRBV7-2 and TRBJ2-7): GAGVSQSPSNKVTEKGKDVELRCDPISGHTALYWYRQSLGQGLEFLIYFQGNSAPDKSGLPSDRFSAERTGGSVSTLTIQRTQQEDSAVYLCASSLEGNYYEQYFGPGTRLTVT.

This clone was detected ten times or more. The rearrangement joins TRBV28 to TRBJ1-2; D is unclear. Germline values: CDR1 MDHEN, CDR2 SYDVKM. The length of the CDR3 is 13 residues. V shed 6 bases and J shed 7 bases, with 15 bases lying between them. The CDR3 DNA follows: TGTGCCAGCAGCCTTACATCGGTTGTTGGCTACACCTTC. It yields the protein CASSLTSVVGYTF.

The rearrangement uses TRBV6-1 and TRBJ2-3, with D uncertain. This CDR3 contains 17 residues. Germline V gives CDR1 MNHNS, CDR2 SASEGT. V gave up 4 bases and J gave up 3 bases, with 20 bases separating them. The CDR3: CASSGGLAGWRTDTQYF. In DNA form, the CDR3 reads TGTGCCAGCAGTGGAGGATTAGCCGGATGGCGTACAGATACGCAGTATTTT.

This clone was detected many times. The rearrangement joins TRBV4-1 to TRBJ1-1; TRBD1 might be the D (5 bases). V was shortened by 3 bases and J by 1 base, with 9 bases between the two germline ends. CDR1 and CDR2 (germline): MGHRA, YSYEKL. The CDR3 runs 14 residues. CDR3 sequence (DNA): TGCGCCAGCAGCCAGGGACCTGGGAACACTGAAGCTTTCTTT. Amino acids: CASSQGPGNTEAFF.

This clone appeared many times. This rearrangement joins TRBV5-8 to TRBJ2-3; 15 nucleotides align to TRBD2. The CDR3 extends over 15 amino acids. Losses at the gene ends were 7 bases for V and 0 bases for J; bases not matched to a gene: 0. The V gene's germline CDR1 is SGHTS and CDR2 YDEGEE. The CDR3 DNA reads as TGTGCCAGCGGACTAGCGGGAGGGAGCACAGATACGCAGTATTTT. It translates to CASGLAGGSTDTQYF. Supplemented by reference TRBV5-8 and TRBJ2-3, the full variable domain reads EAGVTQSPTHLIKTRGQQATLRCSPISGHTSVYWYQQALGLGLQFLLWYDEGEERNRGNFPPRFSGRQFPNYSSELNVNALELEDSALYLCASGLAGGSTDTQYFGPGTRLTVL.

The V call is TRBV20-1, the J call TRBJ2-7; D perhaps matches TRBD2 (6 bases). With 4 bases removed from V and 1 base from J, the gap between germline ends came to 17 bases. Germline V gene sequence: CDR1 DFQATT, CDR2 SNEGSKA (reference sequence). The CDR3 runs to 15 residues. CDR3: CSATPRGRNSYEQYF. For the CDR3, the DNA is TGCAGTGCTACCCCTCGGGGGAGGAATTCCTACGAGCAGTACTTC.

This chain uses TRBV18 with TRBJ2-1, with D uncertain. Deletions cut 2 bases from V and 6 bases from J, with 8 bases between. From germline, CDR1 is KGHSH and CDR2 LQKENI. The CDR3 extends over 13 amino acids. For the CDR3, the DNA is TGTGCCAGCTCACCAGGGCAGGTCAATGAGCAGTTCTTC. Encoded protein: CASSPGQVNEQFF.

This clone was recorded many times. The CDR3 loop is CASSVLADTGELFF. The CDR3 DNA is TGTGCCAGCAGTGTTTTAGCGGACACCGGGGAGCTGTTTTTT. The genes are TRBV6-1 and TRBJ2-2; weak D call: TRBD2 (6 bases). CDR3 length: 14 amino acids. The V end lost 4 bases, the J end lost 3 bases, and 9 bases lay between the germline ends. Germline-derived CDR1 and CDR2 are MNHNS and SASEGT.

This clone has at least ten counts. The chain has TRBV20-1 and TRBJ1-1, with D unclear. CDR1 is DFQATT and CDR2 is SNEGSKA in the germline V gene (reference sequence). Deletions cut 0 bases from V and 4 bases from J, with 6 bases between. There are 12 residues in the CDR3. The CDR3 region has the DNA TGCAGTGCTAGAGAATCGCCCACTGAAGCTTTCTTT. Translating it yields CSARESPTEAFF.

This clone was detected ten times or more. The chain carries TRBV6-1 and TRBJ1-1, with D possibly TRBD1 on 6 matching bases. V lost 6 bases, J lost 0 bases, and 8 bases lay in between. The CDR3 totals 13 residues. CDR1 MNHNS and CDR2 SASEGT come from the germline V gene. The DNA of the CDR3 is TGTGCCAGCAGGACAGGTGTGAACACTGAAGCTTTCTTT. This codes for CASRTGVNTEAFF.

A few counts support this clone. This chain links TRBV19 with TRBJ2-3; TRBD2 aligns across 7 bases. This CDR3 contains 17 residues. V was pared by 4 bases and J by 1 base, with 11 bases of the junction left unmatched. Looked up from germline, CDR1 is LNHDA and CDR2 is SQIVND (reference sequence). CDR3 sequence reads: CASSTVRGGGGTDTQYF. The DNA for the CDR3 is TGTGCCAGTAGTACCGTACGCGGGGGTGGGGGCACAGATACGCAGTATTTT.

This clone was recorded at least ten times. This chain connects TRBV9 to TRBJ2-3; D is unresolved. In germline, CDR1 is SGDLS, CDR2 YYNGEE. V was shortened by 0 bases and J by 2 bases, with 7 bases between the two germline ends. This CDR3 is 14 amino acids long. As DNA, the CDR3 is TGTGCCAGCAGCGTAGAAGGGAACACAGATACGCAGTATTTT. Translation: CASSVEGNTDTQYF.

This clone was counted ten times or more. A much larger clone differs by one base, so this may be a read error. This chain joins TRBV12-3 or TRBV12-4 and TRBJ2-2; TRBD2 agrees at 9 bases. V lost 8 bases and J lost 6; bases outside the gene matches: 4. The CDR3 spans 13 residues. The CDR3 DNA is TGTGCCAGCCGCGGGGGGGGCCCCGGGGAGCTGTTTTTT. Amino acid sequence: CASRGGGPGELFF.

This clone appeared many times. The rearrangement uses TRBV30 and TRBJ2-7, with a tentative D call TRBD1 (5 bases). Trimming left V 5 bases short and J 4 bases short, with 21 bases between. The CDR3 sequence is 15 residues long. CDR1 GTSNPN and CDR2 SVGIG come from the germline V gene (reference sequence). Written as DNA, the CDR3 is TGTGCCTGGTCAACCCGGACCCAAAGGACATACGAGCAGTACTTC. This sequence encodes CAWSTRTQRTYEQYF.

With regard to this clone: One end of the junction does not line up with germline, which may come from a read error. Written as DNA, the CDR3 is TGCAGTGCTCGTGGCCCCCCTGGGTCCAACGTCCTGACTTTC. Its translation is CSARGPPGSNVLTF. J is TRBJ2-6 and V is TRBV20-1; unclear D gene. The CDR3 has 14 residues. The germline CDR1 and CDR2 sequences are DFQATT and SNEGSKA (reference sequence).

Remarks on this clone: Just one base apart from a much larger clone, this may be a read error. J is TRBJ2-3 and V is TRBV9, with D perhaps matching TRBD1 (6 bases). The CDR3 contains 14 residues. Per the germline V gene, CDR1 is SGDLS and CDR2 is YYNGEE. Trimming took off 2 bases at V and 1 base at J, with 8 bases between the two ends. The CDR3 bases are TGTGCCAGCAGCGTGACAGGTTGCACAGATACGCAGTATTTT. Translating it yields CASSVTGCTDTQYF.

This clone was counted ten times or more. The V gene is TRBV6-1, the J gene TRBJ1-1; D gene uncertain. From germline, CDR1 is MNHNS and CDR2 SASEGT. Trimming stripped 8 bases from V and 2 bases from J, with 18 bases between. This CDR3 contains 15 residues. The CDR3 nucleotides read TGTGCCAGCTGGGTTGGTGGTCCCGAAAACACTGAAGCTTTCTTT. This codes for CASWVGGPENTEAFF.

In this sample, this clone turned up a few times. One end of the junction does not line up with germline, which may come from a read error. The genes are TRBV6-1 and TRBJ2-6, with D perhaps TRBD2 (6 bases). CDR1 and CDR2 (germline): MNHNS, SASEGT. The CDR3 is 15 residues long. CDR3 sequence reads: CASRVQGGGSNVLAF. DNA of the CDR3: TGTGCCAGCAGGGTCCAGGGAGGTGGGTCCAACGTCCTGGCTTTC.

This clone has more than one count but fewer than ten. This chain connects TRBV29-1 to TRBJ2-7, with TRBD1 identical over 8 bases. J gave up 13 bases and V 6 bases, and 17 bases lay outside the gene matches. The germline V gene has CDR1 SQVTM and CDR2 ANQGSEA. The CDR3 covers 13 residues. As DNA, the CDR3 is TGCAGCGTCCTGACAGGGGCCCTGTACGATCATTACTTC. It yields the protein CSVLTGALYDHYF.

This CDR3 reads CASSPVVYRYEQYF. The CDR3, as DNA: TGTGCCAGCAGCCCAGTCGTGTATAGGTACGAGCAGTACTTC. J is TRBJ2-7 and V is TRBV7-2, with D unclear. Deletions cut 5 bases from V and 4 bases from J, with 15 bases between. Germline-derived CDR1 and CDR2 are SGHTA and FQGNSA. This CDR3 contains 14 residues.